What follows are 3 T cell receptor beta chains derived from one specimen sequenced in a study of radiotherapy plus CTLA-4 blockade in lung cancer. TCRdb's table, derived via immunoSEQ multiplex PCR, lists solely in-frame clones and lacks some. The table has about 91,000 clones, about two thirds seen once. The source was peripheral blood, collected from a patient treated with radiotherapy plus ipilimumab. The receptors were gathered from a human donor with non-small cell lung cancer that progressed on radiotherapy plus ipilimumab.

The chain links TRBV4-3 to TRBJ1-1; perhaps TRBD1 as D (5 bases). The length of the CDR3 is 13 residues. Trimming took off 4 bases at V and 4 bases at J, with 10 bases between the two ends. Per germline, CDR1 LGHNA and CDR2 YSLEER. CDR3 residues: CASSLGVPTEAFF. DNA of the CDR3: TGCGCCAGCAGCCTAGGGGTTCCCACTGAAGCTTTCTTT.

This chain connects TRBV10-3 to TRBJ2-7; tentatively, D is TRBD1 or TRBD2 (5 bases each). V was shortened by 6 bases and J by 6 bases, with 15 bases between the two germline ends. CDR3 length: 13 residues. Germline lookup yields CDR1 ENHRY and CDR2 SYGVKD. CDR3 region: CAIRPGQGGEQYF. The DNA of the CDR3 is TGTGCCATCAGGCCGGGGCAGGGTGGCGAGCAGTACTTC.

CDR3 protein: CASRRTGSNTEAFF. The CDR3 region has the DNA TGTGCCAGCAGGCGAACCGGGTCCAACACTGAAGCTTTCTTT. The chain uses TRBV7-9 and TRBJ1-1; D not resolved. Germline V gene data show CDR1 as SEHNR and CDR2 as FQNEAQ (reference sequence). V lost 6 bases and J lost 2, with 13 bases in between. CDR3 size: 14 residues. The full variable domain, its missing parts supplied by reference TRBV7-9 and TRBJ1-1, is DTGVSQNPRHKITKRGQNVTFRCDPISEHNRLYWYRQTLGQGPEFLTYFQNEAQLEKSRLLSDRFSAERPKGSFSTLEIQRTEQGDSAMYLCASRRTGSNTEAFFGQGTRLTVV.